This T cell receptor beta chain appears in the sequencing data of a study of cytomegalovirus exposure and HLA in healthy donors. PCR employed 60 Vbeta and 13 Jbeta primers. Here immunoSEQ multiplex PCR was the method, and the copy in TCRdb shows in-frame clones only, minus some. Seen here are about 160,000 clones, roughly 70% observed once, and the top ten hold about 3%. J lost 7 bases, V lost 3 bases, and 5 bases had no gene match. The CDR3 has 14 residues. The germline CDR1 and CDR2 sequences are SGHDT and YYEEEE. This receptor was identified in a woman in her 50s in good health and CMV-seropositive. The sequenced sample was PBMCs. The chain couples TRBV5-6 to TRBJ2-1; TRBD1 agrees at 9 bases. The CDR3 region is CASSSRDRVNEQFF. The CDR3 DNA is TGTGCCAGCAGCTCCCGGGACAGGGTAAATGAGCAGTTCTTC. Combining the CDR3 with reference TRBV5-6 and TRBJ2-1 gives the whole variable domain DAGVTQSPTHLIKTRGQQVTLRCSPKSGHDTVSWYQQALGQGPQFIFQYYEEEERQRGNFPDRFSGHQFPNYSSELNVNALLLGDSALYLCASSSRDRVNEQFFGPGTRLTVL.